These 7 T cell receptor beta chains came from one sample sequenced in a study of molecular identifiers for immune sequencing clone quantification. MiXCR was run by TCRdb on the PCR reads, yielding one entry per CDR3 protein. The sample lists about 510,000 distinct CDR3 sequences, about a fifth seen once, with under 0.85% in the top ten. The sequencing sample was made of naive CD8+ T cells from blood, with Jurkat cell RNA spiked in. Documented subset: FACS-sorted CD8+CD4-CCR7+CD45RA+ naive T cells. The receptor set was obtained from a human donor in good health. Some libraries in this study had Jurkat cell RNA spiked in.

This clonotype was counted a few times. The chain carries TRBV12-3 or TRBV12-4 and TRBJ2-1; 11 nucleotides align to TRBD2. The CDR3 length is 19 residues. V lost 7 bases to trimming and J lost 2 bases; unmatched junction nucleotides: 16. CDR3 amino acids: CASKLGPLAGGFTYNEQFF. The CDR3 DNA reads TGTGCCAGCAAGCTAGGGCCTCTAGCGGGAGGTTTCACCTACAATGAGCAGTTCTTC.

This clonotype was counted once. The chain couples TRBV29-1 to TRBJ2-1, with 7 positions matching TRBD1. Trimming took 5 bases from V and 9 from J; bases not matched to a gene: 13. Per the germline V gene, CDR1 is SQVTM and CDR2 is ANQGSEA. This CDR3 region has 14 residues. This CDR3 reads CSVSILGGLSEQFF. The CDR3, as DNA: TGCAGCGTTTCTATCCTAGGGGGCCTTAGTGAGCAGTTCTTC.

This clonotype has a handful of counts. This chain joins TRBV12-3 or TRBV12-4 and TRBJ1-3, with D possibly matching TRBD1 (5 bases). V shed 6 bases and J shed 0 bases, with 9 bases lying between them. The CDR3 spans 14 residues. CDR3 protein: CASSTDSSGNTIYF. The CDR3 nucleotides read TGTGCCAGCAGCACCGACAGCTCTGGAAACACCATATATTTT.

A remark on this clonotype: This may come from a read error, since a much larger clone is one base off. The rearrangement links TRBV15 to TRBJ2-3, with no clear D. This CDR3 has 14 residues. Germline CDR1 LNHNV, CDR2 YYDKDF (reference sequence). CDR3 in DNA: TGTGTCACCAGCAGCCCTACTACAACAGATACGCAGTATTTT. Amino acids: CVTSSPTTTDTQYF.

The chain combines TRBV27 with TRBJ2-7, with D perhaps TRBD1 (5 bases). The CDR3 has 15 residues. The ends were cut back, 7 bases at V and 1 base at J, with 17 bases in the middle. The V gene's germline CDR1 is MNHEY and CDR2 SMNVEV (reference sequence). CDR3 in amino acids: CASTSRQGPSYEQYF. In DNA form, the CDR3 reads TGTGCCAGCACCTCACGGCAGGGTCCTTCCTACGAGCAGTACTTC.

This chain uses TRBV7-9 with TRBJ2-7, with 7 bases lining up with TRBD2. Germline CDR1 SEHNR, CDR2 FQNEAQ (reference sequence). J lost 4 bases, V lost 11 bases, and 5 bases had no gene match. The CDR3 spans 11 residues. CDR3 bases: TGTGCCGGCGACGGGGGGTACGAGCAGTACTTC. Its protein is CAGDGGYEQYF.

There are many counts of this clonotype. The chain links TRBV7-2 to TRBJ1-6, with a weak D call TRBD1 (5 bases). This CDR3 contains 18 residues. From germline, CDR1 is SGHTA and CDR2 FQGNSA. Trimming removed 0 bases at V and 10 bases at J, with 22 bases between. The CDR3 sequence: CASSLARPTAIIKSPLHF. The CDR3 bases are TGTGCCAGCAGCTTAGCCCGTCCGACAGCTATAATAAAGTCACCCCTCCACTTT.